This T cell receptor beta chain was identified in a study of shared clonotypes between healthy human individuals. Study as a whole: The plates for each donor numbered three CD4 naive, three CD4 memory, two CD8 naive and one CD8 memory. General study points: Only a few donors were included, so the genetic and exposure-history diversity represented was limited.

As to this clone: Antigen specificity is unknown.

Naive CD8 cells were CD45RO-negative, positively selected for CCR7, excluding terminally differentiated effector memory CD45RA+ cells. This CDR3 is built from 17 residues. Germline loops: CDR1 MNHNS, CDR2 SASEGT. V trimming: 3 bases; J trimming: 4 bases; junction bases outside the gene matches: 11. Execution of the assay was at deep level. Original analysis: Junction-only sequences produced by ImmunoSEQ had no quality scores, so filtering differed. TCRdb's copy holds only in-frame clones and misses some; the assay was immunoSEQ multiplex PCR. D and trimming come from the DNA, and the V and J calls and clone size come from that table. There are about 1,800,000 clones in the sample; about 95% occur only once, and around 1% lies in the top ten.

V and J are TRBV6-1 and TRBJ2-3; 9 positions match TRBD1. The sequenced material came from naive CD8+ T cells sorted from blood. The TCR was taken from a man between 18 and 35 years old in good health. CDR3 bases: TGTGCCAGCAGTGAGGGCGGGTGGACAGGGGAGGCAGATACGCAGTATTTT. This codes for CASSEGGWTGEADTQYF.